This TCR beta chain was sequenced for a study of shared clonotypes between healthy human individuals. From CD4+ cells came CD45RA+ naive and CD45RA-negative memory subsets. V lost 5 bases to trimming and J lost 0 bases, with 10 bases between them. CDR3 length: 15 residues. The germline CDR1 and CDR2 sequences are MNHEY and SMNVEV (reference sequence). In regard to this clone: The target antigen is unknown.

In the original processing: As immunoSEQ supplied junction-only sequences (without quality scores), filtering differed. Some clones are missing from TCRdb's copy, which holds only in-frame ones; the method was immunoSEQ multiplex PCR. V and J calls and clone size are as listed in that table; D and trimming were resolved from the DNA. The data contain 2,500,000 or so clones, roughly 92% of them singletons. Whole-study findings and limits: In the sorted subsets, rarefaction showed sequencing was incomplete despite large depth.

Sequences were obtained from naive CD4+ T cells sorted from blood. Subset indicated: CD45RA+ positively selected. The chain couples TRBV27 to TRBJ1-4; no clear D gene. This TCR was sampled from a man younger than 30 in good health. Here the CDR3 DNA reads TGTGCCAGCAGTAGACTGAGGGCAACTAATGAAAAACTGTTTTTT. This sequence encodes CASSRLRATNEKLFF.